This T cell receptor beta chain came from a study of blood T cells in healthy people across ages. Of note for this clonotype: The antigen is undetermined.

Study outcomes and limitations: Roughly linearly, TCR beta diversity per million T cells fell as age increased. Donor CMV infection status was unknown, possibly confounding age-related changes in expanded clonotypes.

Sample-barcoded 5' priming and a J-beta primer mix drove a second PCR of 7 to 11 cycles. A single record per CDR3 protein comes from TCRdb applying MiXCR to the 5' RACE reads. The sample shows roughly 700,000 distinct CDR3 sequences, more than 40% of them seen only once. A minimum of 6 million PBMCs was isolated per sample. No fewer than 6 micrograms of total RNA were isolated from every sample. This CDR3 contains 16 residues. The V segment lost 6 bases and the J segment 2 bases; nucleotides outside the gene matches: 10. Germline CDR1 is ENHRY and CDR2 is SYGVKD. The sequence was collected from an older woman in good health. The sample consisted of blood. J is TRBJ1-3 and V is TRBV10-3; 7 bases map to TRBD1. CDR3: CAISDVGTAAGNTIYF. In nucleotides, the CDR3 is TGTGCCATCAGCGATGTAGGGACAGCCGCTGGAAACACCATATATTTT.